The 19 T cell receptor beta chains listed next were all sequenced from one sample in a study of shared clonotypes between healthy human individuals. Profiled with immunoSEQ multiplex PCR; TCRdb holds only in-frame clones, not every one. The sample shows hundreds of thousands of clones, approximately 73% of them seen only once. Sequenced material: memory CD4+ T cells sorted from blood. The subset here: CD45RA-negative fraction. These receptors all come from a woman aged 30 to 39 in good health.

The V call is TRBV7-6, the J call TRBJ2-1, with 8 bases matching TRBD1. V gave up 5 bases and J gave up 7 bases; unmatched junction bases: 1. From germline, CDR1 is SGHVS and CDR2 FNYEAQ. This CDR3 has 12 amino acids. CDR3 sequence reads: CASSRTGNEQFF. The CDR3 coding sequence is TGTGCCAGCAGCAGGACAGGGAATGAGCAGTTCTTC.

Details on this clone: Other DNA sequences within the sample encode an identical CDR3. This chain uses TRBV19 with TRBJ2-7; D gene unclear. Germline CDR1 LNHDA, CDR2 SQIVND (reference sequence). This CDR3 spans 14 amino acids. Between the trimmed V and J ends, which lost 3 bases and 1 base, there was a span of 10 bases. The DNA of the CDR3 is TGTGCCAGTAGTATGTATCGAGATTCCTACGAGCAGTACTTC. Protein sequence: CASSMYRDSYEQYF.

As regards this clone: Other DNA sequences in this sample translate to the same CDR3. The chain is built from TRBV7-9 and TRBJ1-1, with D uncertain. The germline gives CDR1 SEHNR, CDR2 FQNEAQ (reference sequence). This CDR3 region has 12 residues. V gave up 1 base and J gave up 2 bases, with 2 bases separating them. For the CDR3, the DNA is TGTGCCAGCAGCTTAGTCAACACTGAAGCTTTCTTT. Translation gives CASSLVNTEAFF.

The chain is built from TRBV5-1 and TRBJ1-1, with 7 bases matching TRBD1. Germline V lookup: CDR1 SGHRS, CDR2 YFSETQ. J gave up 1 base and V 2 bases, and 2 bases lay outside the gene matches. The CDR3 contains 14 residues. CDR3 nucleotide sequence: TGCGCCAGCAGCTTTAACAGGGGGAACACTGAAGCTTTCTTT. It yields the protein CASSFNRGNTEAFF. Drawing the rest from reference TRBV5-1 and TRBJ1-1, the complete variable domain is KAGVTQTPRYLIKTRGQQVTLSCSPISGHRSVSWYQQTPGQGLQFLFEYFSETQRNKGNFPGRFSGRQFSNSRSEMNVSTLELGDSALYLCASSFNRGNTEAFFGQGTRLTVV.

The chain combines TRBV28 with TRBJ2-1, with 8 bases that match TRBD1. The CDR3 length is 14 residues. V was clipped by 6 bases and J by 8 bases; unmatched bases: 9. Germline values: CDR1 MDHEN, CDR2 SYDVKM. The CDR3 spells CASRQDRVRHEQFF. CDR3 sequence (DNA): TGTGCCAGCAGACAGGACAGGGTTCGGCATGAGCAGTTCTTC. Complete variable domain (other parts from reference TRBV28 and TRBJ2-1): DVKVTQSSRYLVKRTGEKVFLECVQDMDHENMFWYRQDPGLGLRLIYFSYDVKMKEKGDIPEGYSVSREKKERFSLILESASTNQTSMYLCASRQDRVRHEQFFGPGTRLTVL.

This clone was recorded a few times. The chain joins TRBV5-4 to TRBJ2-5; TRBD2 is a possible D gene (5 bases). Germline CDR1 reads SGHNT; CDR2 reads YYREEE (reference sequence). The CDR3 sequence is 13 residues long. Trimming left V 5 bases short and J 2 bases short, with 10 bases between. CDR3 residues: CASSTRGQETQYF. CDR3 DNA: TGTGCCAGCAGTACCCGGGGTCAAGAGACCCAGTACTTC.

The gene calls are TRBV25-1 and TRBJ1-1; 11 bases are shared with TRBD1. The germline V gene has CDR1 MGHDK and CDR2 SYGVNS. The CDR3 contains 15 residues. V shed 2 bases, J shed 4 bases, and the junction held 3 bases outside the gene matches. The CDR3 here is CASSEPGQGGTEAFF. The CDR3 nucleotides are TGTGCCAGCAGTGAACCGGGACAGGGGGGCACTGAAGCTTTCTTT.

This rearrangement joins TRBV6-5 to TRBJ2-3, with a tentative D call TRBD2 (5 bases). Trimming took 1 base from V and 0 from J, leaving 5 bases between them. The CDR3 covers 14 residues. CDR1 and CDR2 (germline): MNHEY, SVGAGI. This CDR3 reads CASSYLASTDTQYF. The DNA of the CDR3 is TGTGCCAGCAGTTACTTAGCGAGCACAGATACGCAGTATTTT.

The chain employs TRBV4-2 and TRBJ2-1; TRBD2 agrees at 8 bases. The CDR3 length is 15 residues. J lost 1 base, V lost 5 bases, and 4 bases had no gene match. CDR1 is LGHNA and CDR2 is YNFKEQ in the germline V gene. CDR3 region: CASSKSGGSYNEQFF. The CDR3 coding sequence is TGTGCCAGCAGCAAAAGCGGGGGTTCCTACAATGAGCAGTTCTTC.

The rearrangement joins TRBV5-6 to TRBJ1-2; D is possibly TRBD1 (6 bases). From germline, CDR1 is SGHDT and CDR2 YYEEEE. The length of the CDR3 is 12 residues. V was shortened by 3 bases and J by 7 bases, with 10 bases between the two germline ends. CDR3: CASSWGARGYTF. CDR3 coding DNA: TGTGCCAGCAGCTGGGGGGCGCGTGGCTACACCTTC. The variable domain in full, with the rest retrieved from reference TRBV5-6 and TRBJ1-2, is DAGVTQSPTHLIKTRGQQVTLRCSPKSGHDTVSWYQQALGQGPQFIFQYYEEEERQRGNFPDRFSGHQFPNYSSELNVNALLLGDSALYLCASSWGARGYTFGSGTRLTVV.

The chain links TRBV10-3 to TRBJ1-5; D is unresolved. Germline V gene sequence: CDR1 ENHRY, CDR2 SYGVKD. V lost 0 bases and J lost 4, with 10 bases in between. CDR3 length: 15 amino acids. The CDR3 loop reads CAISESEAGNQPQHF. The CDR3 bases are TGTGCCATCAGTGAGTCGGAGGCAGGTAATCAGCCCCAGCATTTT.

The V gene is TRBV7-9, the J gene TRBJ2-7; perhaps TRBD2 as D (5 bases). The CDR3 is 12 amino acids. Trimming left V 5 bases short and J 4 bases short, with 9 bases between. Per germline, CDR1 SEHNR and CDR2 FQNEAQ (reference sequence). In DNA form, the CDR3 reads TGTGCCAGCAGCACCACGGGGTACGAGCAGTACTTC. Protein product: CASSTTGYEQYF.

The chain combines TRBV29-1 with TRBJ2-3; 7 positions match TRBD2. J gave up 1 base and V 3 bases, and 13 bases lay outside the gene matches. This CDR3 has 17 amino acids. Germline-derived CDR1 and CDR2 are SQVTM and ANQGSEA. The CDR3 DNA follows: TGCAGCGTTGACACTTGGGGCGGGAGTTCGCGCACAGATACGCAGTATTTT. Protein: CSVDTWGGSSRTDTQYF.

CDR3 in amino acids: CSVQGTANQPQHF. For the CDR3, the DNA is TGCAGCGTTCAAGGGACAGCTAATCAGCCCCAGCATTTT. The chain has TRBV29-1 and TRBJ1-5; TRBD1 matches 7 bases. The V gene end was trimmed by 5 bases and the J gene end by 4 bases; junction bases not matched to a gene: 5. The germline CDR1 and CDR2 sequences are SQVTM and ANQGSEA. The CDR3 runs 13 residues.

This chain links TRBV7-3 with TRBJ2-4, with a possible D match to TRBD1 (5 bases). Germline-derived CDR1 and CDR2 are SGHTA and FQGTGA. Deletions cut 0 bases from V and 2 bases from J, with 8 bases between. This CDR3 has 15 residues. This CDR3 reads CASSLTQGPKNIQYF. CDR3 DNA: TGTGCCAGCAGCTTAACGCAGGGCCCCAAAAACATTCAGTACTTC. Full variable domain (remainder filled in from reference TRBV7-3 and TRBJ2-4): GAGVSQTPSNKVTEKGKYVELRCDPISGHTALYWYRQSLGQGPEFLIYFQGTGAADDSGLPNDRFFAVRPEGSVSTLKIQRTERGDSAVYLCASSLTQGPKNIQYFGAGTRLSVL.

This clone came up a few times. The same CDR3 can be traced to other DNA sequences in this sample. The chain carries TRBV28 and TRBJ2-5, with D unresolved. The V end lost 8 bases, the J end lost 5 bases, and 9 bases lay between the germline ends. Germline V CDR1 and CDR2: MDHEN, SYDVKM. This CDR3 is 11 amino acids long. In DNA, the CDR3 is TGTGCCAGCTCTTTGCGGGAGACCCAGTACTTC. It encodes CASSLRETQYF.

This clone was found once. This specimen includes other DNA sequences encoding the same CDR3. V is TRBV18 and J is TRBJ1-5; D not resolved. Germline V gene lookup returns CDR1 KGHSH and CDR2 LQKENI. V lost 3 bases and J lost 5, with 8 bases in between. The CDR3 covers 13 residues. The DNA for the CDR3 is TGTGCCAGCTCACCTGACCGAGATCAGCCCCAGCATTTT. The encoded protein is CASSPDRDQPQHF. Supplemented by reference TRBV18 and TRBJ1-5, the full variable domain reads NAGVMQNPRHLVRRRGQEARLRCSPMKGHSHVYWYRQLPEEGLKFMVYLQKENIIDESGMPKERFSAEFPKEGPSILRIQQVVRGDSAAYFCASSPDRDQPQHFGDGTRLSIL.

V and J are TRBV4-1 and TRBJ2-1; tentatively, D is TRBD2 (6 bases). The CDR3 spans 15 residues. The germline CDR1 and CDR2 sequences are MGHRA and YSYEKL. Trimming shortened V by 0 bases and J by 7 bases, and 13 bases separated the two germline ends. The CDR3 protein is CASSQDLLARNEQFF. The CDR3 DNA follows: TGCGCCAGCAGCCAAGATCTACTAGCACGGAATGAGCAGTTCTTC.

The rearrangement links TRBV5-1 to TRBJ2-5; 8 nucleotides agree with TRBD2. There are 14 residues in the CDR3. Germline V lookup: CDR1 SGHRS, CDR2 YFSETQ. V gave up 3 bases and J gave up 2 bases; unmatched junction bases: 3. The CDR3 nucleotides are TGCGCCAGCAGCTGGACGGGAGGGCAAGAGACCCAGTACTTC. Protein: CASSWTGGQETQYF.